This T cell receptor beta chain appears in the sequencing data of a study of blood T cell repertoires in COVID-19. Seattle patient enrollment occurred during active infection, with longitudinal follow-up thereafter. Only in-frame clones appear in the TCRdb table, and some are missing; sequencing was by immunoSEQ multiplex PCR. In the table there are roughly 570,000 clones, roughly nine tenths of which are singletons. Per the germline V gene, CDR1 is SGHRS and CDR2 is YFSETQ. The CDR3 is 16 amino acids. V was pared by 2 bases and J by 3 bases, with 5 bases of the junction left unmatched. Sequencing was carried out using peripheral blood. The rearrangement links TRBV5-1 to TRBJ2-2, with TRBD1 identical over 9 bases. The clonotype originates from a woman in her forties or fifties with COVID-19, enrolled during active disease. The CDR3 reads CASSFEQGADTGELFF. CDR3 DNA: TGCGCCAGCAGCTTTGAACAGGGGGCCGACACCGGGGAGCTGTTTTTT.